Listed below are T cell receptor beta chains from one sample, sequenced in a study of T cell responses to AZD1222 COVID-19 vaccine. TCRdb's table, derived via immunoSEQ multiplex PCR, lists solely in-frame clones and lacks some. The sample shows some 130,000 clones, just under 95% of them seen only once. The sample was peripheral blood, taken 28 days after the second AZD1222 dose. The receptors shown here come from an adult who received the AZD1222 COVID-19 vaccine. The conserved cysteine and the conserved F or W are not part of the CDR3 here. Each record gives: V gene, J gene, clone size, CDR3 protein. Clone size is stated in some rows and not others, as once, few, many or a class when expanded.

>TRBV5-5|TRBJ2-1|NA
ASSLVRGNEQF
>TRBV29-1|TRBJ1-1|NA
SVGASGMNTEAF
>TRBV9|TRBJ1-4|NA
ASSGGQAEKLF
>TRBV11-1|TRBJ2-3|once
ASSVQWGLTDTQY
>TRBV12-5|TRBJ2-7|NA
ASGWRSGRRTTSSYEQY
>TRBV5-4|TRBJ1-1|NA
ASSFSQNTEAF
>TRBV7-2|TRBJ1-6|NA
ASTLLPLQELH
>TRBV12-3/TRBV12-4|TRBJ1-2|NA
ASSWALDGYT
>TRBV7-3|TRBJ2-1|NA
ASSLNLDGSYNEQF
>TRBV5-6|TRBJ1-4|NA
ASSFGAGPTNEKLF
>TRBV7-9|TRBJ2-5|NA
ASSLEGSQETQY
>TRBV11-2|TRBJ1-5|NA
ASSVTGLQPQH
>TRBV15|TRBJ2-1|NA
ATSRVGLNEQF
>TRBV24-1|TRBJ2-6|NA
ATGEGHRGANVLT
>TRBV6-5|TRBJ1-1|NA
ASSSDRATEAF
>TRBV15|TRBJ2-5|NA
ATSRDLGESETQY
>TRBV21-1|TRBJ1-1|NA
ASSRVTDCMNTEAF
>TRBV28|TRBJ2-2|NA
ASGSDRGRTGELF
>TRBV28|TRBJ2-7|NA
ASSTPRPDRSYEQY
>TRBV14|TRBJ2-3|NA
ASSQGTASTDTQY
>TRBV5-4|TRBJ2-1|NA
ASSEGGQSYNEQF
>TRBV7-9|TRBJ1-2|NA
ASSSSAYGYT
>TRBV7-3|TRBJ2-2|NA
ASSQGLAGNTGELF
>TRBV28|TRBJ2-7|NA
ASSPGTPNYEQY
>TRBV18|TRBJ1-3|NA
ASSTRDLSGNTIY
>TRBV5-1|TRBJ1-1|NA
ASSQGGGQTNTEAF
>TRBV24-1|TRBJ2-1|NA
ATSDLTGGLVQF
>TRBV15|TRBJ2-2|NA
ATSRFLAGEAGELF
>TRBV7-8|TRBJ1-3|once
ASSLAQDESSGNTIY
>TRBV24-1|TRBJ1-5|NA
ATSDWHSNQPQH
>TRBV11-3|TRBJ1-3|NA
ASSPGQGRTGNTIY
>TRBV6-4|TRBJ2-6|few
ASSDGEGANVLT
>TRBV10-3|TRBJ1-2|NA
AISEDGTTGGRYGYT
>TRBV5-1|TRBJ1-4|NA
ASSMSATNEKLF
>TRBV27|TRBJ2-7|NA
ASSLAGGPHEQY
>TRBV7-3|TRBJ2-1|NA
ASSSPGTGRSEQF
>TRBV11-2|TRBJ1-2|NA
ASSLLQNYGYT
>TRBV5-1|TRBJ2-2|NA
ASSTGQNTGELF
>TRBV27|TRBJ1-5|NA
ASRFTGGNQPQH
>TRBV29-1|TRBJ2-1|NA
SVARNNEQF